This paragraph reports one T cell receptor beta chain. The data were produced by immunoSEQ multiplex PCR, yet TCRdb's version contains in-frame clones alone and is incomplete. The table has about 120,000 clones, 89% seen once. The V gene's germline CDR1 is MNHEY and CDR2 SVGEGT. This CDR3 spans 15 amino acids. V was trimmed by 5 bases and J by 0 bases, leaving 11 bases between them. This record comes from a study of control samples from healthy donors and cancer patients. The J gene is TRBJ1-5, the V gene TRBV6-2 or TRBV6-3; D is possibly TRBD1 (5 bases). Sequencing was performed on blood. The origin of this receptor is a man aged 45-60 years in good health. This CDR3 is CASSETAYSNQPQHF. The CDR3 coding sequence is TGTGCCAGCAGTGAGACAGCCTATAGCAATCAGCCCCAGCATTTT.